This record looks at one TCR beta chain sequence and its context. CDR1 and CDR2 from the germline V gene are SNHLY and FYNNEI. Trimming cost V 5 bases and J 7 bases, with 12 bases left between them. The CDR3 contains 13 residues. This sample stems from a study of T cell responses to AZD1222 COVID-19 vaccine. Study context: It was second doses at about 4 or about 12 weeks that were pooled.

Profiled with immunoSEQ multiplex PCR; TCRdb holds only in-frame clones, not every one. The data show about 150,000 clones, around nine tenths seen once. This sequence joins TRBV2 and TRBJ1-5; D not certain. This clonotype was obtained from an adult in good health. The sequenced sample was peripheral blood, obtained on day 0 of AZD1222 vaccination. The CDR3 sequence is CASSLLLGQPQHF. The CDR3 DNA is TGTGCCAGCAGTCTCCTACTAGGGCAGCCCCAGCATTTT.